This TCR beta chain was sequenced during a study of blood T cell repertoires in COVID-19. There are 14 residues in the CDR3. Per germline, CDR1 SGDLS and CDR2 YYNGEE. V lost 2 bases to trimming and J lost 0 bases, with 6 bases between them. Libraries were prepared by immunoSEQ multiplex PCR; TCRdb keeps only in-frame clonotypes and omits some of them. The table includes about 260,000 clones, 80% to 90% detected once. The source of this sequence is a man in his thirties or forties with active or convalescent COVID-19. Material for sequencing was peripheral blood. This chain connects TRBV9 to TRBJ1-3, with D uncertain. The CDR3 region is CASSVRNSGNTIYF. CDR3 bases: TGTGCCAGCAGCGTTCGTAACTCTGGAAACACCATATATTTT.